This TCR beta chain comes out of a study of T cells after yellow fever vaccination. Study overall: For low cell numbers, libraries were made with SMART-Seq v4 Ultra Low Input.

The authors made TCR cDNA by 5'RACE template switching, adding a universal primer site and UMIs. TCRdb passed the 5' RACE reads through MiXCR, listing each CDR3 protein once. The sample consists of about 400,000 distinct CDR3 sequences, 6.2% of them appearing once. Many counts were recorded for this clonotype. No antigen is known for it. V lost 2 bases, J lost 1 base, and 5 bases stayed unmatched. Germline V lookup: CDR1 GTSNPN, CDR2 SVGIG (reference sequence). This CDR3 has 15 amino acids. Study-wide findings and caveats: A faster peak, day 5 versus 15, was reached by the weaker secondary response.

The sample was PBMCs, taken 5 days after the yellow fever booster vaccination. This receptor was taken from a man aged 30-40 years who received the YFV17D yellow fever vaccine. The genes are TRBV30 and TRBJ1-3, with 7 bases identical to TRBD1. The CDR3 loop reads CAWSTGTVSGNTIYF. The CDR3 bases are TGTGCCTGGAGTACCGGGACAGTGTCTGGAAACACCATATATTTT.